This TCR beta chain is drawn from a study of siplizumab effects on memory and regulatory T cells. Study-wide points: An assignable phenotype, naive or memory, was missing from roughly 83-96% of proliferating CD4+ or CD8+ clones. Siplizumab caused a significant drop in alloreactive sequences traceable to unstimulated CD4+ memory cells.

The germline gives CDR1 SEHNR, CDR2 FQNEAQ (reference sequence). V gave up 5 bases and J gave up 6 bases, with 16 bases separating them. This CDR3 contains 14 residues. The assay covered 100,000 or so TCR templates per sample. Generated by immunoSEQ multiplex PCR, the TCRdb table keeps only in-frame clones and is missing some. The data hold some 63,000 clones, with around 96% observed a single time. On this clone itself: Its antigen is still unknown.

In a few donor pairs, unstimulated naive, memory, effector memory and TEMRA subsets were sequenced. The sequencing sample was made of naive CD8+ T cells sorted from blood. The genes are TRBV7-9 and TRBJ1-2; no reliable D call. The receptor was isolated from a human donor in good health. The CDR3 is CASSPLVGSDGYTF. CDR3 in DNA: TGTGCCAGCAGCCCCCTAGTGGGATCGGATGGCTACACCTTC.